This TCR beta chain was identified in a study of shared T cell receptors in the human thymus. Germline V gene lookup returns CDR1 MNHEY and CDR2 SMNVEV (reference sequence). The ends lost 7 bases at V and 4 bases at J; junction bases unmatched: 25. There are 19 residues in the CDR3. This clone was observed once. The data were produced by immunoSEQ multiplex PCR, yet TCRdb's version contains in-frame clones alone and is incomplete. The data show approximately 730,000 clones, roughly 85% seen once. These data were also filed under a second study, of human thymus T cells. This second study says: In corrective heart surgery, resections were taken, and these provided the thymus tissue. Repertoires sampled from thymus and blood appeared biased in V and J gene usage. Related research found strongly overlapping thymic repertoires in unrelated individuals.

Material for sequencing was thymocytes. The chain is built from TRBV27 and TRBJ2-7; 7 bases are a match to TRBD2. This TCR was sampled from a girl under two years old with a congenital heart defect. CDR3 loop: CASTIIRLGGGKTLYEQYF. CDR3 in DNA: TGTGCCAGCACTATTATCCGGCTTGGCGGGGGTAAAACTTTGTACGAGCAGTACTTC.